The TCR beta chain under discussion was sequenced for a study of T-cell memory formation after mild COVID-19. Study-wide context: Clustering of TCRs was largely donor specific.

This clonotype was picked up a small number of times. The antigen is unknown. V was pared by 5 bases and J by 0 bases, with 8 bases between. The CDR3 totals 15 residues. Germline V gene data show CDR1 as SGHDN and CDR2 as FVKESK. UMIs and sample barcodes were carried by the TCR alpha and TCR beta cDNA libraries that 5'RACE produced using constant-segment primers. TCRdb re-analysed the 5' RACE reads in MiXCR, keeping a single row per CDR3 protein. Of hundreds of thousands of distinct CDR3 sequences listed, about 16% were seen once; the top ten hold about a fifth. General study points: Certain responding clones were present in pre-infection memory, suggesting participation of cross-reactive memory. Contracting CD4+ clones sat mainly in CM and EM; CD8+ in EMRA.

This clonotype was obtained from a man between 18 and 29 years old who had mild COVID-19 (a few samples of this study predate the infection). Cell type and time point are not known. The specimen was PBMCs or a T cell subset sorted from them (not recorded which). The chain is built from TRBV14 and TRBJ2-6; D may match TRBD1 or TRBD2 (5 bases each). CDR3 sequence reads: CASSGGGSGANVLTF. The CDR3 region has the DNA TGTGCCAGCAGCGGGGGTGGCTCTGGGGCCAACGTCCTGACTTTC.